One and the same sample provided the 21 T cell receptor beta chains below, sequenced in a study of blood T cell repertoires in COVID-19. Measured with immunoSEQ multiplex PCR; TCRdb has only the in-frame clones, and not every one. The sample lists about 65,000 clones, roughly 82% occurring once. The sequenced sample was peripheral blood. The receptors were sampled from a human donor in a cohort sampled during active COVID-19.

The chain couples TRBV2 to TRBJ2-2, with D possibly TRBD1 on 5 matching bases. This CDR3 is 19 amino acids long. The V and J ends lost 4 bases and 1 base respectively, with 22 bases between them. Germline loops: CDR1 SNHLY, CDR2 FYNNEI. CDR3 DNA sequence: TGTGCCAGCAGTGTATCCAGGGCCAAACCCTCTTTGAACACCGGGGAGCTGTTTTTT. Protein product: CASSVSRAKPSLNTGELFF.

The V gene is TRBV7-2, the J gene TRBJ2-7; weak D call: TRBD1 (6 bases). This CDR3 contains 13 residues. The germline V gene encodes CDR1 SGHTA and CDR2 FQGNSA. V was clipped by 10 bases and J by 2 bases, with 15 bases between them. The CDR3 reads CANSKDSAYEQYF. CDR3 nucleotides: TGTGCCAACTCAAAGGACAGCGCCTACGAGCAGTACTTC.

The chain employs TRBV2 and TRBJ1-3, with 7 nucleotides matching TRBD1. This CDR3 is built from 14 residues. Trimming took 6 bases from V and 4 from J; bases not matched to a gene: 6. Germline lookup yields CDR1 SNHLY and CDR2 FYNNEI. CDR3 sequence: CASSQLGQGNTIYF. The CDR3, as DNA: TGTGCCAGCAGCCAGCTGGGACAGGGAAACACCATATATTTT.

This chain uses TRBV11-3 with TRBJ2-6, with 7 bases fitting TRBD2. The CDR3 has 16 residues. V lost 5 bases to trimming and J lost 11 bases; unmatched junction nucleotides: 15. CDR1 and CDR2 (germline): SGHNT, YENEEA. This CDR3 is CASSPGGGLGFDVLTF. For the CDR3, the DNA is TGTGCCAGCAGCCCCGGCGGCGGACTAGGCTTCGACGTCCTGACTTTC.

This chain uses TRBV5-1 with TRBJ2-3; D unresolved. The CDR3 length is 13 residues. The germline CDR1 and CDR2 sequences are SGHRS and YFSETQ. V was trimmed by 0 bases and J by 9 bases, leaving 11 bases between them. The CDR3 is CASSLGGRSTQYF. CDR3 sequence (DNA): TGCGCCAGCAGCTTGGGTGGCCGATCCACGCAGTATTTT. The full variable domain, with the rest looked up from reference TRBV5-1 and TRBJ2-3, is KAGVTQTPRYLIKTRGQQVTLSCSPISGHRSVSWYQQTPGQGLQFLFEYFSETQRNKGNFPGRFSGRQFSNSRSEMNVSTLELGDSALYLCASSLGGRSTQYFGPGTRLTVL.

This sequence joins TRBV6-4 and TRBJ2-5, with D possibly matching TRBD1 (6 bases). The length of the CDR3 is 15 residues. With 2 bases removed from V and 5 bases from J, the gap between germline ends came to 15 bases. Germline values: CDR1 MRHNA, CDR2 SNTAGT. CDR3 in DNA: TGTGCCAGCAGTGACGGGGTGGGGGCTCGCGAGACCCAGTACTTC. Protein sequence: CASSDGVGARETQYF.

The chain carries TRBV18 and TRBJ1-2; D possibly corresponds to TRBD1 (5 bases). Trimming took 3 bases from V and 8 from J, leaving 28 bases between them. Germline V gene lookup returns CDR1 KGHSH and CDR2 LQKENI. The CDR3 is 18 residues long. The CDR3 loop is CASSPVPLRQGGTRGYTF. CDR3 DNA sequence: TGTGCCAGCTCACCGGTGCCTTTGCGGCAGGGAGGTACAAGGGGCTACACCTTC.

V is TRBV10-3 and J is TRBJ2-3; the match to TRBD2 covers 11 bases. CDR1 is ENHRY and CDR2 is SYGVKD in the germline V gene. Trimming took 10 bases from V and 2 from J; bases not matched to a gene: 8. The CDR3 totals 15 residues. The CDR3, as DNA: TGTGCCACCACAACTAGCGGGGGTAACACAGATACGCAGTATTTT. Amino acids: CATTTSGGNTDTQYF.

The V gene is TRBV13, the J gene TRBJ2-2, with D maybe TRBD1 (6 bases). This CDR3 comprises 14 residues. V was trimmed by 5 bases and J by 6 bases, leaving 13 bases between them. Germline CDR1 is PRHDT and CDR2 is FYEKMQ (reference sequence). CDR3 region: CASSQRPGAGELFF. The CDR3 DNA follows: TGTGCCAGCAGCCAGAGACCAGGGGCCGGGGAGCTGTTTTTT. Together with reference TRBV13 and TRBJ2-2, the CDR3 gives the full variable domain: AAGVIQSPRHLIKEKRETATLKCYPIPRHDTVYWYQQGPGQDPQFLISFYEKMQSDKGSIPDRFSAQQFSDYHSELNMSSLELGDSALYFCASSQRPGAGELFFGEGSRLTVL.

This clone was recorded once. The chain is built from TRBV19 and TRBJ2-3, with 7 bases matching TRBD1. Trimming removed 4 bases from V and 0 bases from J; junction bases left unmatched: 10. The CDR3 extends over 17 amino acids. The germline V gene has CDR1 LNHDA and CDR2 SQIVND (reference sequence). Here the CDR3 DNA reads TGTGCCAGTAGTAAGGATCTCGGGACAGCGAGCACAGATACGCAGTATTTT. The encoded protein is CASSKDLGTASTDTQYF.

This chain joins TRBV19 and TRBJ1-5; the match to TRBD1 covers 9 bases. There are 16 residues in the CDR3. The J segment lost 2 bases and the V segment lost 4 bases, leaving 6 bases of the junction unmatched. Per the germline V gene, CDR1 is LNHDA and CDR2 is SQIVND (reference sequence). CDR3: CASSSRDRVGNQPQHF. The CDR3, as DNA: TGTGCCAGTAGTAGCCGGGACAGGGTGGGCAATCAGCCCCAGCATTTT.

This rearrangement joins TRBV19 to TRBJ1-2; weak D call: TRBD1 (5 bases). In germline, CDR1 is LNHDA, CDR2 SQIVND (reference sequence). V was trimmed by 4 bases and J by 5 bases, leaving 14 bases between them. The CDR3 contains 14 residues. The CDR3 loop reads CASSTDNRYYGYTF. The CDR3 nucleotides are TGTGCCAGTAGTACGGACAACCGTTATTATGGCTACACCTTC. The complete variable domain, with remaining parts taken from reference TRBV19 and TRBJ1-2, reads DGGITQSPKYLFRKEGQNVTLSCEQNLNHDAMYWYRQDPGQGLRLIYYSQIVNDFQKGDIAEGYSVSREKKESFPLTVTSAQKNPTAFYLCASSTDNRYYGYTFGSGTRLTVV.

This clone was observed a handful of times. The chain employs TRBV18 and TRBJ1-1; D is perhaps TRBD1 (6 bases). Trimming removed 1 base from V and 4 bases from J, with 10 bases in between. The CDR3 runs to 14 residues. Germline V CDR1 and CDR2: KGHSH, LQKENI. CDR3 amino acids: CASSPLGAGTEAFF. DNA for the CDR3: TGTGCCAGCTCACCACTGGGGGCAGGCACTGAAGCTTTCTTT.

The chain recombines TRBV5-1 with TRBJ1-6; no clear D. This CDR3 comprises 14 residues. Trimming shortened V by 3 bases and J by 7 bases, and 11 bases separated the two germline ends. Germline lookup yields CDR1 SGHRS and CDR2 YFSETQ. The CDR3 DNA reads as TGCGCCAGCAGCTCTCTTGCTACGAATTCACCCCTCCACTTT. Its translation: CASSSLATNSPLHF. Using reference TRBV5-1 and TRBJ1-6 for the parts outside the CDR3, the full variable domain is KAGVTQTPRYLIKTRGQQVTLSCSPISGHRSVSWYQQTPGQGLQFLFEYFSETQRNKGNFPGRFSGRQFSNSRSEMNVSTLELGDSALYLCASSSLATNSPLHFGNGTRLTVT.

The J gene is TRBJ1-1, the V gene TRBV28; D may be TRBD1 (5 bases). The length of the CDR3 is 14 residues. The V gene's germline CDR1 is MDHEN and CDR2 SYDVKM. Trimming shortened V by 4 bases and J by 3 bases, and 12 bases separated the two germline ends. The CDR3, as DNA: TGTGCCAGCAGTTCCCCAGGGTCGTACACTGAAGCTTTCTTT. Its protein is CASSSPGSYTEAFF.

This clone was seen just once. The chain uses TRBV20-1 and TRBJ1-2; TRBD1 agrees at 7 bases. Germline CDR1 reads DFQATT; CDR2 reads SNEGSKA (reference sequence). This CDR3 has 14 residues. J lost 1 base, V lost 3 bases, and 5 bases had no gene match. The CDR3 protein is CSASNRGINYGYTF. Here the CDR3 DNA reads TGCAGTGCTAGTAACAGGGGAATTAACTATGGCTACACCTTC.

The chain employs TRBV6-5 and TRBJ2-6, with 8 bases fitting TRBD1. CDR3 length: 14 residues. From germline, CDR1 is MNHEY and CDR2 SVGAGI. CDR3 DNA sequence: TGTGCAGCGTCAGGGGGCACTGGGGCCAACGTCCTGACTTTC. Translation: CAASGGTGANVLTF.

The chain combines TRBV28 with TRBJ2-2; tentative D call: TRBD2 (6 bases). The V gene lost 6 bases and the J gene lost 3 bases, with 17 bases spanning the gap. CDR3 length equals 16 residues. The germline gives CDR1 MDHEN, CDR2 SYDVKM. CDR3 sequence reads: CASRSTIGGDTGELFF. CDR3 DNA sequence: TGTGCCAGCAGATCTACTATCGGGGGAGACACCGGGGAGCTGTTTTTT. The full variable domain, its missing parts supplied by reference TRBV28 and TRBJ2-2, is DVKVTQSSRYLVKRTGEKVFLECVQDMDHENMFWYRQDPGLGLRLIYFSYDVKMKEKGDIPEGYSVSREKKERFSLILESASTNQTSMYLCASRSTIGGDTGELFFGEGSRLTVL.

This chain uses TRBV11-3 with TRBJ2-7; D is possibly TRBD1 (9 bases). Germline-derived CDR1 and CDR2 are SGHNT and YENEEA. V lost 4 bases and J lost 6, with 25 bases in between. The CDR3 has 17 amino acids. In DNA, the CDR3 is TGTGCCAGCAGCTCCCGGCCGGGGGGGACAGGGTACTCCGAGCAGTACTTC. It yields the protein CASSSRPGGTGYSEQYF.

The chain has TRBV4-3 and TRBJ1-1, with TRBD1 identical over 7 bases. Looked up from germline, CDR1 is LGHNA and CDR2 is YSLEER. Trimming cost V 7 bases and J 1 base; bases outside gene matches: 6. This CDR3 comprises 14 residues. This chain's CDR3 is CASNHGTANTEAFF. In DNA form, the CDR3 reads TGCGCCAGCAATCACGGGACAGCGAACACTGAAGCTTTCTTT.

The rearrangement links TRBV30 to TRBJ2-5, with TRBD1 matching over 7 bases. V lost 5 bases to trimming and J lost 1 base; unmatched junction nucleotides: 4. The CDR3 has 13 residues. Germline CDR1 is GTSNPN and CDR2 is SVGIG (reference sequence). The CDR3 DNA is TGTGCCTGGGAGACAGGGAGCCAAGAGACCCAGTACTTC. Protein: CAWETGSQETQYF.